This entry features one TCR beta chain sequence. The data are from a study of blood T cell repertoires in COVID-19. Study-level background: Spain, Italy and the United States supplied samples that represented acute and convalescent COVID-19. PBMCs, B-cell-depleted T cells, or T cells provided the cDNA or gDNA that made up the material.

Trimming left V 2 bases short and J 4 bases short, with 6 bases between. CDR1 LGHDT and CDR2 YNNKEL come from the germline V gene (reference sequence). The CDR3 sequence is 13 residues long. Original data processing: Amplification of reference gene primers provided the estimated nucleated cell counts. Some clones are missing from TCRdb's copy, which holds only in-frame ones; the method was immunoSEQ multiplex PCR. For V, J and clone size, that table is used; D and trimming come from the DNA. In the table there are about 120,000 clones, 75% to 90% of which are singletons. This receptor was identified in a woman in her sixties or seventies with acute or convalescent COVID-19. This chain joins TRBV3-1 (or the pseudogene TRBV3-2) and TRBJ1-5; unclear D gene. Sequenced input: peripheral blood. The CDR3 sequence is CASSQYSNQPQHF. The CDR3 DNA is TGTGCCAGCAGCCAATACAGTAATCAGCCCCAGCATTTT.